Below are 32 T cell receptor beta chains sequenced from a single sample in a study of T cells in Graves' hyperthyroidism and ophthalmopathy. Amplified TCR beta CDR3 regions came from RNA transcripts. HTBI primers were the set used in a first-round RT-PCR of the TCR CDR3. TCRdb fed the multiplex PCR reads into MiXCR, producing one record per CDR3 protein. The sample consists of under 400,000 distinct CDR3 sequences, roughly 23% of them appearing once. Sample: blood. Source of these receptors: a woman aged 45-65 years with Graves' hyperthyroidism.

The CDR3 coding sequence is TGTGCCACCTTCCCTAGCGAGAGTCCCAATGAGCAGTTCTTC. This gives the protein CATFPSESPNEQFF. This chain connects TRBV10-3 to TRBJ2-1, with D tentatively TRBD2 (6 bases). The CDR3 spans 14 residues. Trimming took 10 bases from V and 6 from J, leaving 19 bases between them. Germline lookup yields CDR1 ENHRY and CDR2 SYGVKD.

The CDR3 loop reads CASSTGPGRYEAFF. The CDR3 nucleotides are TGTGCCAGCAGCACAGGACCGGGACGGTATGAAGCTTTCTTT. The chain employs TRBV5-4 and TRBJ1-1; TRBD1 is a possible D gene (5 bases). Germline CDR1 and CDR2: SGHNT and YYREEE (reference sequence). V was pared by 4 bases and J by 7 bases, with 17 bases between. The CDR3 has 14 amino acids. Combining the CDR3 with reference TRBV5-4 and TRBJ1-1 gives the whole variable domain ETGVTQSPTHLIKTRGQQVTLRCSSQSGHNTVSWYQQALGQGPQFIFQYYREEENGRGNFPPRFSGLQFPNYSSELNVNALELDDSALYLCASSTGPGRYEAFFGQGTRLTVV.

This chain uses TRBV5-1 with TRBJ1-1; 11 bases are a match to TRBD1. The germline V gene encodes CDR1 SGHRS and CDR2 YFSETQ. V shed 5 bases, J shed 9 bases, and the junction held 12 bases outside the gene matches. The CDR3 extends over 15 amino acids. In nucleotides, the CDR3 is TGCGCCAGCAGTTGGTTTGGACAGGGGGCAGAAAAAGCTTTCTTT. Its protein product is CASSWFGQGAEKAFF.

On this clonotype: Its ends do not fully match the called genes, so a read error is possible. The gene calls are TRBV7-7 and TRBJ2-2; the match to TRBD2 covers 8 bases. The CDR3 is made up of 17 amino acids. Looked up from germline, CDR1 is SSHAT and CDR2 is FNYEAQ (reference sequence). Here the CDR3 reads CASREKTGGPNTGELFF. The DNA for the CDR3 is TGTGCTAGCAGAGAAAAAACGGGGGGGCCGAACACCGGGGAGCTGTTTTTT.

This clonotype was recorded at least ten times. CDR3: CACRGADNEKLFF. CDR3 nucleotide sequence: TGTGCCTGCAGGGGAGCCGACAATGAAAAACTGTTTTTT. V and J are TRBV30 and TRBJ1-4; the D gene is possibly TRBD1 (6 bases). In germline, CDR1 is GTSNPN, CDR2 SVGIG (reference sequence). The CDR3 totals 13 residues. V shed 6 bases and J shed 5 bases, with 13 bases lying between them.

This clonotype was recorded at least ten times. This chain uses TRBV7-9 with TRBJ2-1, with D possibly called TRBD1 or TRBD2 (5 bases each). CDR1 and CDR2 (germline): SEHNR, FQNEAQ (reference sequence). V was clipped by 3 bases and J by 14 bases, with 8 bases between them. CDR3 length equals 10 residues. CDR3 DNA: TGTGCCAGCAGCTTGGGGACCAAGTTCTTC. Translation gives CASSLGTKFF.

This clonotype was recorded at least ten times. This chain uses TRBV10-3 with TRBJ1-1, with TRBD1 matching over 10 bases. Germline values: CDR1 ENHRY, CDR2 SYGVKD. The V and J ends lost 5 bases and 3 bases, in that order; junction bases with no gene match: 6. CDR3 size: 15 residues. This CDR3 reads CAISSLGQGDTEAFF. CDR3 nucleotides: TGTGCCATCAGTTCCCTTGGACAGGGGGACACTGAAGCTTTCTTT.

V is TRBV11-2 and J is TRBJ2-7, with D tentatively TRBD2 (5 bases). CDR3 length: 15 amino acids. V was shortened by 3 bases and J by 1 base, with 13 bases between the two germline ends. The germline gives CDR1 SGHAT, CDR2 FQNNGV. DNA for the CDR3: TGTGCCAGCAGCTTGAGAAGCGGACTTTCCTACGAGCAGTACTTC. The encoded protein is CASSLRSGLSYEQYF. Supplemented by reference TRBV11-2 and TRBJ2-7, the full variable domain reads EAGVAQSPRYKIIEKRQSVAFWCNPISGHATLYWYQQILGQGPKLLIQFQNNGVVDDSQLPKDRFSAERLKGVDSTLKIQPAKLEDSAVYLCASSLRSGLSYEQYFGPGTRLTVT.

The CDR3 sequence: CASTAADNYGYTF. The DNA for the CDR3 is TGTGCCAGCACTGCGGCGGATAACTATGGCTACACCTTC. The rearrangement links TRBV28 to TRBJ1-2; no clear D. V lost 7 bases and J lost 1, with 10 bases in between. Germline lookup yields CDR1 MDHEN and CDR2 SYDVKM. CDR3 length equals 13 residues.

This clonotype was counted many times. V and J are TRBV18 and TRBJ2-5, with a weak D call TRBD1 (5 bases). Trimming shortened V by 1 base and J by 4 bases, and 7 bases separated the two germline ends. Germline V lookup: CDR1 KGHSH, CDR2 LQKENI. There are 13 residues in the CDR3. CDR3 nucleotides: TGTGCCAGCTCACCACAGACAGCAGAGACCCAGTACTTC. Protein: CASSPQTAETQYF.

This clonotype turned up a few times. CDR3 amino acids: CSASRWDTEAFF. As DNA, the CDR3 is TGCAGTGCCAGCAGGTGGGACACTGAAGCTTTCTTT. The rearrangement uses TRBV20-1 and TRBJ1-1; D not resolved. Germline CDR1 and CDR2: DFQATT and SNEGSKA (reference sequence). The CDR3 has 12 residues. The ends were cut back, 6 bases at V and 3 bases at J, with 11 bases in the middle.

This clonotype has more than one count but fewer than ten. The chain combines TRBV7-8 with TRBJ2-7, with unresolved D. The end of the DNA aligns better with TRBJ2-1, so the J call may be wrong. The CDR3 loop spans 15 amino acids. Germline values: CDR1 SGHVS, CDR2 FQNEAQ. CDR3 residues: CASSLERLKTYEQFF. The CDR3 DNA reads TGTGCCAGCAGCTTAGAACGGCTGAAAACTTACGAGCAGTTCTTC.

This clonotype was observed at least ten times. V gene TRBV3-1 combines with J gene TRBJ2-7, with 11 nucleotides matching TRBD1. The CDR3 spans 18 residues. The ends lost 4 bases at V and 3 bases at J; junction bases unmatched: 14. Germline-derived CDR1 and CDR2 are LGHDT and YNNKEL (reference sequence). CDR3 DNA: TGTGCCAGCAGCCTTGGACAGGGGGCGACCCTCGGTGGCTACGAGCAGTACTTC. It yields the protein CASSLGQGATLGGYEQYF.

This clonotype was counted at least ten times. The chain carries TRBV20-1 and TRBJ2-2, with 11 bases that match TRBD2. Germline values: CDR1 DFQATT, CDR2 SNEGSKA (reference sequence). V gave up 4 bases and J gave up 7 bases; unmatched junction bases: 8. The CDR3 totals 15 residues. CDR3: CSAITSGRGGGELFF. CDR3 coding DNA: TGCAGTGCTATTACTAGCGGGAGAGGAGGCGGGGAGCTGTTTTTT.

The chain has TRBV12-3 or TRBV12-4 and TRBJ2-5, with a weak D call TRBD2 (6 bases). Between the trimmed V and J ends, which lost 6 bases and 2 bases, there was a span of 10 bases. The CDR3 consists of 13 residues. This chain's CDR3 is CASRGTLQETQYF. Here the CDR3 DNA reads TGTGCCAGCAGAGGGACTTTACAAGAGACCCAGTACTTC.

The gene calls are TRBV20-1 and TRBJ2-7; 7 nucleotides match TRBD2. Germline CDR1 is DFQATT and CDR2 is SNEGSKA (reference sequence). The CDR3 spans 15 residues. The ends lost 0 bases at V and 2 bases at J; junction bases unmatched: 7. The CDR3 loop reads CSARDSGADPYEQYF. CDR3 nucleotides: TGCAGTGCTAGAGACAGCGGGGCGGACCCCTACGAGCAGTACTTC.

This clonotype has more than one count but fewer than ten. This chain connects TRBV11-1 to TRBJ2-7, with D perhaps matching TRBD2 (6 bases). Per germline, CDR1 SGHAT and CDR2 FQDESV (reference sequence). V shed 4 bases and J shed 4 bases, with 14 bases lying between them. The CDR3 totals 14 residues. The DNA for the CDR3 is TGTGCCAGCAGCTACCTCGGAGGGGCGTACGAGCAGTACTTC. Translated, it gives CASSYLGGAYEQYF.

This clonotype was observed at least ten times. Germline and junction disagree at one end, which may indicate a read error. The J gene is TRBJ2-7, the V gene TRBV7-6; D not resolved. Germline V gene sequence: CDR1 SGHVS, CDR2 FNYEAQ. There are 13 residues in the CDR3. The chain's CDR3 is CASSLGVGYQQYF. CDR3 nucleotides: TGTGCCAGCAGCTTAGGAGTAGGCTACCAGCAGTACTTC.

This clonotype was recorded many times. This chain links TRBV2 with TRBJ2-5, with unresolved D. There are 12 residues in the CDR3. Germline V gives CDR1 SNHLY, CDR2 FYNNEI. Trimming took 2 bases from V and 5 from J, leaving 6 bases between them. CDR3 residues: CASSETGETQYF. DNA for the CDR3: TGTGCCAGCAGTGAAACCGGGGAGACCCAGTACTTC.

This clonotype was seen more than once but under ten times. The CDR3: CASSREGGGYGYTF. In DNA, the CDR3 is TGTGCCAGCAGCCGTGAAGGGGGAGGCTATGGCTACACCTTC. The rearrangement links TRBV7-6 to TRBJ1-2; possible D gene TRBD1, 6 bases. Germline loops: CDR1 SGHVS, CDR2 FNYEAQ. V dropped 5 bases and J dropped 4 bases, with 14 bases sitting between them. The CDR3 is 14 amino acids.

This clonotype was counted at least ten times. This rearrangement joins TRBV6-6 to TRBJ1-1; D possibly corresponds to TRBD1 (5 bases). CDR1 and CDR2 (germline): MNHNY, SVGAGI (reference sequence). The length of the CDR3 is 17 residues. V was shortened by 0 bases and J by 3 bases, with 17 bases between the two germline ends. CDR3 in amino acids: CASSYSSGSTVDTEAFF. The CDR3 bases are TGTGCCAGCAGTTACTCTTCGGGATCGACAGTCGACACTGAAGCTTTCTTT.

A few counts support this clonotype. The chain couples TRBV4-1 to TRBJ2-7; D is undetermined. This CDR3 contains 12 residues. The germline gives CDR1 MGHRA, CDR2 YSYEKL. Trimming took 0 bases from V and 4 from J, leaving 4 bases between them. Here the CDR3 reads CASSQEEYEQYF. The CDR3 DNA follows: TGCGCCAGCAGCCAAGAGGAGTACGAGCAGTACTTC.

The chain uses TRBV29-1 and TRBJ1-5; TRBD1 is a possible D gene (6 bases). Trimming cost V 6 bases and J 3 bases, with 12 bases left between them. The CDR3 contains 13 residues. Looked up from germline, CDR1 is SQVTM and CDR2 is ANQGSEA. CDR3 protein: CSVADRPNQPQHF. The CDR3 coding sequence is TGCAGCGTGGCGGACAGACCCAATCAGCCCCAGCATTTT.

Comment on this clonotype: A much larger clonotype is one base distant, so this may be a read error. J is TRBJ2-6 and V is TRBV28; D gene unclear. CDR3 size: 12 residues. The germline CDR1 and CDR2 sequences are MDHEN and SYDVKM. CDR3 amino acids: CASGLRANVLTF. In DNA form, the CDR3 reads TGTGCCAGCGGTTTACGGGCCAACGTCCTGACTTTC.

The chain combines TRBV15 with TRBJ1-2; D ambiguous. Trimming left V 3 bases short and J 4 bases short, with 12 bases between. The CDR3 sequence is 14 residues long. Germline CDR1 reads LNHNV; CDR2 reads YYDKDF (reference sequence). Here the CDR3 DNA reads TGTGCCACCAGCAGCAGGCGAATAGGCTATGGCTACACCTTC. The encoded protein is CATSSRRIGYGYTF.

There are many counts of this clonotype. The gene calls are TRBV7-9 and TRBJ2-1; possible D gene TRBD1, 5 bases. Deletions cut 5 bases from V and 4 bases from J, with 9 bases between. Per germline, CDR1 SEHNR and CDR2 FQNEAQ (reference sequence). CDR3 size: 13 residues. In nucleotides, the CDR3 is TGTGCCAGCAGCCCCGGACATTACAATGAGCAGTTCTTC. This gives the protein CASSPGHYNEQFF. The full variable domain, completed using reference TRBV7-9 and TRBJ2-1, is DTGVSQNPRHKITKRGQNVTFRCDPISEHNRLYWYRQTLGQGPEFLTYFQNEAQLEKSRLLSDRFSAERPKGSFSTLEIQRTEQGDSAMYLCASSPGHYNEQFFGPGTRLTVL.

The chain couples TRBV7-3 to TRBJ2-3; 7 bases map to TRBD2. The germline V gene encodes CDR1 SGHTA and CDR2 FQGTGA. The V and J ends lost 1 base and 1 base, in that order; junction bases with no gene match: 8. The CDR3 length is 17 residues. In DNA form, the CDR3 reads TGTGCCAGCAGCTTAAGAGCGACGGGAGGAGGCACAGATACGCAGTATTTT. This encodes CASSLRATGGGTDTQYF.

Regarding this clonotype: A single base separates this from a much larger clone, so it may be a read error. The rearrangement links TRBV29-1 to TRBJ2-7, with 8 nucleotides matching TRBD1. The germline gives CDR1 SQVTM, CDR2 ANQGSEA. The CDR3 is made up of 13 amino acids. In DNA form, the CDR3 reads TGCAGCGTTTTCGGACAGGGCGGGTACGAGAAGTACTTC. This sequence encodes CSVFGQGGYEKYF.

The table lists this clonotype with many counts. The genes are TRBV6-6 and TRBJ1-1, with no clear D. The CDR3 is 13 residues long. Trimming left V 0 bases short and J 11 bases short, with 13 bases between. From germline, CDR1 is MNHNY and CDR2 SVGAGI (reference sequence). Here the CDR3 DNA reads TGTGCCAGCAGTTACTCTGACTCCCGGCGCGCTTTCTTT. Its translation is CASSYSDSRRAFF.

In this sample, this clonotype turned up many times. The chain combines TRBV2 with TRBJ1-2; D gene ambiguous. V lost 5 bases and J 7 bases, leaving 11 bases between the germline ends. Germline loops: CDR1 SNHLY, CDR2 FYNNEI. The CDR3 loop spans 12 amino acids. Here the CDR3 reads CASSPKQLGYTF. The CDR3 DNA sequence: TGTGCCAGCAGTCCAAAACAACTTGGCTACACCTTC.

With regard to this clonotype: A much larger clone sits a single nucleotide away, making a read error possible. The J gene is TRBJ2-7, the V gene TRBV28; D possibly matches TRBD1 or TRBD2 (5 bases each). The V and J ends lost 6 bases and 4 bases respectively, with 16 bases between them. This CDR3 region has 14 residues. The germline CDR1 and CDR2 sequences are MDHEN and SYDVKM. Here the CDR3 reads CASRGRGISYEQYF. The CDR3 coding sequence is TGTGCCAGCAGGGGACGGGGAATATCTTACGAGCAGTACTTC.

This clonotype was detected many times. Here the CDR3 reads CASSPVISMNTGELFF. The CDR3 nucleotides are TGTGCCAGCTCACCAGTAATCAGTATGAACACCGGGGAGCTGTTTTTT. This chain joins TRBV18 and TRBJ2-2; D not resolved. CDR1 KGHSH and CDR2 LQKENI come from the germline V gene. The germline V and J ends were trimmed by 2 bases and 1 base, with 11 bases remaining between them. This CDR3 is 16 amino acids long.